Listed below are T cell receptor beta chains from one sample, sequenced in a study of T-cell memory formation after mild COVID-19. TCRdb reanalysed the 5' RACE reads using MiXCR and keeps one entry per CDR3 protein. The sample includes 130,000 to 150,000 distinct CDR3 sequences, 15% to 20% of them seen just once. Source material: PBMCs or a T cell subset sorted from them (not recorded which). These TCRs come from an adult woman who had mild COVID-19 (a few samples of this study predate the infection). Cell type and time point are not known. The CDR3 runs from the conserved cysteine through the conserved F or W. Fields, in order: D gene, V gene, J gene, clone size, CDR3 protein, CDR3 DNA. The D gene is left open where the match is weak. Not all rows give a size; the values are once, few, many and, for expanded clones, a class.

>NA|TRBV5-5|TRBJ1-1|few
CASSLYGRNTEAFF
TGTGCCAGCAGCCTCTATGGGAGGAACACTGAAGCTTTCTTT
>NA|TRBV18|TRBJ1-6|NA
CASQRVLDSPLHF
TGTGCCAGCCAAAGGGTTCTTGATTCACCCCTCCACTTT
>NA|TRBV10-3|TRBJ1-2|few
CAISIPGRPNYGYTF
TGTGCCATCAGTATCCCGGGACGTCCTAACTATGGCTACACCTTC
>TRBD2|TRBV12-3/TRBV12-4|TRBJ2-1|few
CASSSAASGDNEQFF
TGTGCCAGCAGTTCGGCCGCTAGCGGCGATAATGAGCAGTTCTTC
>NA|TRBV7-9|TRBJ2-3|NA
CASSLTDLTDTQYF
TGTGCCAGCAGCTTGACGGATCTCACAGATACGCAGTATTTT
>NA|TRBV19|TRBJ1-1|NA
CASTLSGVNTEAFF
TGTGCCAGTACCCTTTCAGGGGTAAACACTGAAGCTTTCTTT
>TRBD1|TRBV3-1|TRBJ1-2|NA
CASSQDGRQGERYGYTF
TGTGCCAGCAGCCAAGATGGAAGACAGGGAGAGAGATATGGCTACACCTTC
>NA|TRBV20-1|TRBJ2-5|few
CSAPRRGQETQYF
TGCAGTGCCCCTCGCAGGGGACAAGAGACCCAGTACTTC
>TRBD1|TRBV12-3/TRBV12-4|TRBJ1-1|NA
CASSLKDRGVAFF
TGTGCCAGCAGTTTAAAGGACAGGGGGGTTGCTTTCTTT
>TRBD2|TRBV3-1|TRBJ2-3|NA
CASSQRGLAEVSDTQYF
TGTGCCAGCAGCCAACGGGGACTAGCGGAGGTTTCAGATACGCAGTATTTT
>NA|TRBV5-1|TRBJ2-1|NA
CASSFRQGGSYNEQFF
TGCGCCAGCAGCTTCCGACAGGGAGGGTCCTACAATGAGCAGTTCTTC
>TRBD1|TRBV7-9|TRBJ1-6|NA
CASRAGTGVGSPLHF
TGTGCCAGCAGGGCCGGGACAGGCGTCGGCTCACCCCTCCACTTT
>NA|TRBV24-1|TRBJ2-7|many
CATSEHPGSSYEQYF
TGTGCCACCAGTGAGCATCCGGGGTCCTCCTACGAGCAGTACTTC
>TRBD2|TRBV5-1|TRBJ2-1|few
CASSLASGRAGSYNEQFF
TGCGCCAGCAGCTTGGCCAGTGGGAGGGCCGGGTCCTACAATGAGCAGTTCTTC
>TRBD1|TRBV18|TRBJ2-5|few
CASSPRTGWETQYF
TGTGCCAGCTCACCGAGGACAGGGTGGGAGACCCAGTACTTC
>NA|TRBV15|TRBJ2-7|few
CATSSEQGSSVHEQYF
TGTGCCACCAGCTCCGAGCAGGGATCATCCGTCCACGAGCAGTACTTC
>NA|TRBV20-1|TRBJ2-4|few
CSASNPVTSQNIQYF
TGCAGTGCTAGTAATCCGGTCACTAGCCAAAACATTCAGTACTTC
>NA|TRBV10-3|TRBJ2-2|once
CAISEGRASNTGELFF
TGTGCCATCAGTGAAGGACGGGCCTCGAACACCGGGGAGCTGTTTTTT
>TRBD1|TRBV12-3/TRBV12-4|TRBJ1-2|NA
CASSTGQGARGYTF
TGTGCCAGCAGCACCGGACAGGGGGCGCGTGGCTACACCTTC
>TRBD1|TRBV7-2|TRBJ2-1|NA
CASSPGQYNEQFF
TGTGCCAGCAGCCCGGGACAGTACAATGAGCAGTTCTTC
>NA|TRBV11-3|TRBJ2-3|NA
CASSPPGPAGTDTQYF
TGTGCCAGCAGCCCCCCGGGACCTGCGGGCACAGATACGCAGTATTTT
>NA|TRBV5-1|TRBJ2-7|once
CASSSDYPGRHEQYF
TGCGCCAGCAGCTCGGACTACCCGGGCCGCCACGAGCAGTACTTC
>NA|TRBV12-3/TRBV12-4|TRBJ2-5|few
CASTPRQTFQETQYF
TGTGCCAGCACCCCCAGACAGACCTTCCAAGAGACCCAGTACTTC
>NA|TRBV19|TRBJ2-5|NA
CASSPGRGYQETQYF
TGTGCCAGTAGTCCCGGACGAGGGTACCAAGAGACCCAGTACTTC
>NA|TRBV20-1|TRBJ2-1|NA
CSANKRNEQFF
TGCAGTGCTAACAAGCGCAATGAGCAGTTCTTC
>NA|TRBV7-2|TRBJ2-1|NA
CASSVGNRYNEQFF
TGTGCCAGCAGTGTAGGGAATCGGTACAATGAGCAGTTCTTC
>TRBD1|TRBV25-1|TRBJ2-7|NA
CASSSTGATYEQYF
TGTGCCAGCAGCAGTACAGGGGCCACCTACGAGCAGTACTTC
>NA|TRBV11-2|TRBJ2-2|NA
CASSLEGSTGELFF
TGTGCCAGCAGCTTAGAAGGGAGTACCGGGGAGCTGTTTTTT
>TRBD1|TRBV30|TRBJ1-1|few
CAWSVNRGTEAFF
TGTGCCTGGAGCGTTAACAGGGGAACTGAAGCTTTCTTT
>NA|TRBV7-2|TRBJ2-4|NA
CASSLNLAKNIQYF
TGTGCCAGCAGCTTAAATCTAGCCAAAAACATTCAGTACTTC
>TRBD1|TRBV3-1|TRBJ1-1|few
CASSHLTGGRTEAFF
TGTGCCAGCAGCCACCTGACAGGGGGGAGAACTGAAGCTTTCTTT
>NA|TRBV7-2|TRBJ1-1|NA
CASSLLGHTEAFF
TGTGCCAGCAGCTTACTGGGACACACTGAAGCTTTCTTT